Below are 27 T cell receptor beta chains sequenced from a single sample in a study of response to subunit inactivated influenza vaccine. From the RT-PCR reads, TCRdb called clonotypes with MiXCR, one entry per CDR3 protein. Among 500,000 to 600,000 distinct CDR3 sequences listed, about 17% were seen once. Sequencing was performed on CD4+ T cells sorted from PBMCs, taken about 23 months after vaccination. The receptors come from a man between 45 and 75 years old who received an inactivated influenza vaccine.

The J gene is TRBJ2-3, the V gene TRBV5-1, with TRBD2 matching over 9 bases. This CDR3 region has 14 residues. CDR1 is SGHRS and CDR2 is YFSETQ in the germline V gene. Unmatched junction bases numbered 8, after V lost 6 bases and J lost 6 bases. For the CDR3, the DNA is TGCGCCAGCATGAGCGGGAGGAGTGGGGATACGCAGTATTTT. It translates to CASMSGRSGDTQYF.

The CDR3 protein is CASRRVVGGTGELFF. The DNA of the CDR3 is TGCGCCAGCAGACGAGTGGTGGGGGGCACCGGGGAGCTGTTTTTT. The J gene is TRBJ2-2, the V gene TRBV23-1, with a possible D match to TRBD2 (6 bases). TRBV23-1 falls under the ORF class, with uncertain function. V dropped 6 bases and J dropped 4 bases, with 15 bases sitting between them. This CDR3 region has 15 residues.

The CDR3 DNA sequence: TGCAGTGTCGCGGGACTAGCGGTTTTAAACCCCTACGAGCAGTACTTC. It yields the protein CSVAGLAVLNPYEQYF. The chain employs TRBV20-1 and TRBJ2-7; 11 bases match TRBD2. The CDR3 spans 16 residues. V shed 7 bases, J shed 2 bases, and the junction held 13 bases outside the gene matches. Germline V lookup: CDR1 DFQATT, CDR2 SNEGSKA (reference sequence).

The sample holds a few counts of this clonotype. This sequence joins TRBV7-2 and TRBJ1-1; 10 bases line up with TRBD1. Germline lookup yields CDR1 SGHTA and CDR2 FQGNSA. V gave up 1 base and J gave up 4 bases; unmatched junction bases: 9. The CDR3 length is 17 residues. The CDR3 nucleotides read TGTGCCAGCAGCTTAGTTGGGACAGGGGTCTTCGGCACTGAAGCTTTCTTT. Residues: CASSLVGTGVFGTEAFF. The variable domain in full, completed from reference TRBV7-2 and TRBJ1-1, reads GAGVSQSPSNKVTEKGKDVELRCDPISGHTALYWYRQSLGQGLEFLIYFQGNSAPDKSGLPSDRFSAERTGGSVSTLTIQRTQQEDSAVYLCASSLVGTGVFGTEAFFGQGTRLTVV.

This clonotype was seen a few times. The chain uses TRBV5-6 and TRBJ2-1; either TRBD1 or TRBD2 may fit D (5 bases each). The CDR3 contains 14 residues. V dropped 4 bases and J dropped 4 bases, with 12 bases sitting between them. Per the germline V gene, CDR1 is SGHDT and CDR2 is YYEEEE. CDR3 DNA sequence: TGTGCCAGCAGCCGCCGGGACGGATACAATGAGCAGTTCTTC. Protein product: CASSRRDGYNEQFF. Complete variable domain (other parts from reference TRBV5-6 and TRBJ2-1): DAGVTQSPTHLIKTRGQQVTLRCSPKSGHDTVSWYQQALGQGPQFIFQYYEEEERQRGNFPDRFSGHQFPNYSSELNVNALLLGDSALYLCASSRRDGYNEQFFGPGTRLTVL.

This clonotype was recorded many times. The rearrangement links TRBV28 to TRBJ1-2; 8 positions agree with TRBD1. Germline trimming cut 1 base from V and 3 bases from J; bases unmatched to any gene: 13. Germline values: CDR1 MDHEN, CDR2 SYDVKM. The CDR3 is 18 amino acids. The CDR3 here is CASSLLGRGQLSDYGYTF. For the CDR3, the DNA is TGTGCCAGCAGTTTATTGGGCAGGGGGCAGCTTAGTGACTATGGCTACACCTTC.

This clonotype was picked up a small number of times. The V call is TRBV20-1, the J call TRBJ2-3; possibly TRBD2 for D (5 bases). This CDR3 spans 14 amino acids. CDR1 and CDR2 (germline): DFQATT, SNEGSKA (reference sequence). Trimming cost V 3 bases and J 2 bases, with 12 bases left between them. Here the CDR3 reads CSARISGNTDTQYF. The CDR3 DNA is TGCAGTGCTAGGATCAGCGGCAACACAGATACGCAGTATTTT.

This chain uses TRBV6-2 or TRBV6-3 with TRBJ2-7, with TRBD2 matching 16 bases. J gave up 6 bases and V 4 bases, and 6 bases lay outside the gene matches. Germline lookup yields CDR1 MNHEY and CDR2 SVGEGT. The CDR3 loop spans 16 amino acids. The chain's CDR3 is CASSSPGLAGGREQYF. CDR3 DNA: TGTGCCAGCAGTTCTCCGGGACTAGCGGGAGGGCGCGAGCAGTACTTC.

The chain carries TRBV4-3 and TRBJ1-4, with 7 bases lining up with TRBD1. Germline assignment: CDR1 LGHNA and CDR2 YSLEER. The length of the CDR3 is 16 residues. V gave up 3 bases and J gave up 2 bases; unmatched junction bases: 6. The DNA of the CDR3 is TGCGCCAGCAGCCAGACACCGGGACAGACTAATGAAAAACTGTTTTTT. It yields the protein CASSQTPGQTNEKLFF.

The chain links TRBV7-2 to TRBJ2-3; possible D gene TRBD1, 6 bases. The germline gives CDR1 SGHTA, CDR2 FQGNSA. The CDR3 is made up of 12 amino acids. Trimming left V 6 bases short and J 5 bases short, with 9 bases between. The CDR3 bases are TGTGCCAGCAGGGGGGCAGGAGATACGCAGTATTTT. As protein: CASRGAGDTQYF. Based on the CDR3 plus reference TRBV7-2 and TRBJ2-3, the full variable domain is GAGVSQSPSNKVTEKGKDVELRCDPISGHTALYWYRQSLGQGLEFLIYFQGNSAPDKSGLPSDRFSAERTGGSVSTLTIQRTQQEDSAVYLCASRGAGDTQYFGPGTRLTVL.

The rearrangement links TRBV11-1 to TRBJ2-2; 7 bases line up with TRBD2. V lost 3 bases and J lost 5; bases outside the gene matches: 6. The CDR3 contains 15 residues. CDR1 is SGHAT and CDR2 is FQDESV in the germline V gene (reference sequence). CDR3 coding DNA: TGTGCCAGCAGCTTGAGCGGGGTTCGGACCGGGGAGCTGTTTTTT. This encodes CASSLSGVRTGELFF.

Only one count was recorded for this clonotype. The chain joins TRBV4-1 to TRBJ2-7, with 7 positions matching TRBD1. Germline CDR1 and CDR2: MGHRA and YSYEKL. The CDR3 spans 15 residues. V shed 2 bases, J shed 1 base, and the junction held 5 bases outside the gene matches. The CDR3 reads CASSQPSTGSYEQYF. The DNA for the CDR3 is TGCGCCAGCAGCCAACCTTCGACAGGGTCCTACGAGCAGTACTTC.

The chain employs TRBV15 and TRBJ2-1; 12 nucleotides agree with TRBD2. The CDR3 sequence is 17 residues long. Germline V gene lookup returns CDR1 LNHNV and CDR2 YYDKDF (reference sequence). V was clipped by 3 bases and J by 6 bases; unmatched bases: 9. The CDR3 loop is CATSRKGLAGGPNEQFF. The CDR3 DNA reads TGTGCCACCAGCAGGAAGGGCCTAGCGGGGGGGCCCAATGAGCAGTTCTTC.

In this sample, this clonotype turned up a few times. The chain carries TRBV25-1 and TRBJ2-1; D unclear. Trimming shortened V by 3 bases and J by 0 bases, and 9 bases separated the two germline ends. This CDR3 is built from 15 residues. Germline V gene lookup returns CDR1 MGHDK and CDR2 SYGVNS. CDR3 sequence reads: CASSDLRSSYNEQFF. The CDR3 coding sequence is TGTGCCAGCAGTGACCTCAGGAGCTCCTACAATGAGCAGTTCTTC.

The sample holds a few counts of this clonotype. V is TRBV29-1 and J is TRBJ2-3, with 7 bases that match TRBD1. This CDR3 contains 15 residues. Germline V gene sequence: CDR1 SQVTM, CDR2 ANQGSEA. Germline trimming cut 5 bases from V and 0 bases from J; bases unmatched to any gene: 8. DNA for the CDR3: TGCAGCGTTTTATGGACAGGCCAAAGCACAGATACGCAGTATTTT. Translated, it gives CSVLWTGQSTDTQYF.

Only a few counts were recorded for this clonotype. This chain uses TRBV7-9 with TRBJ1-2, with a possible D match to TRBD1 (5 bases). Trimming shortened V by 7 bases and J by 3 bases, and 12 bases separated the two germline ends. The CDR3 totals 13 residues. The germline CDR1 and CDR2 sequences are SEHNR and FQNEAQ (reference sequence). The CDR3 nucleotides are TGTGCCAGCATGGTCGACAGCCACTATGGCTACACCTTC. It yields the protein CASMVDSHYGYTF.

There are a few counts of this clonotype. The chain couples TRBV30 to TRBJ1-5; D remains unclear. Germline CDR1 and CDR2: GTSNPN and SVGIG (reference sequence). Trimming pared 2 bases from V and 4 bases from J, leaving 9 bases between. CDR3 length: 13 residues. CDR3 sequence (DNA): TGTGCCTGGAGTTTAGGTTTTAATCAGCCCCAGCATTTT. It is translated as CAWSLGFNQPQHF. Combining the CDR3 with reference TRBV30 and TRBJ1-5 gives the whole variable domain SQTIHQWPATLVQPVGSPLSLECTVEGTSNPNLYWYRQAAGRGLQLLFYSVGIGQISSEVPQNLSASRPQDRQFILSSKKLLLSDSGFYLCAWSLGFNQPQHFGDGTRLSIL.

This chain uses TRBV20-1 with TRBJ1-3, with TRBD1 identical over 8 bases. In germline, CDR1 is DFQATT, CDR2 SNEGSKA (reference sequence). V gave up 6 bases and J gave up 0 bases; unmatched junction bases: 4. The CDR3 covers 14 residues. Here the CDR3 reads CSADRGGSGNTIYF. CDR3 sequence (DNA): TGCAGTGCCGACAGGGGTGGCTCTGGAAACACCATATATTTT.

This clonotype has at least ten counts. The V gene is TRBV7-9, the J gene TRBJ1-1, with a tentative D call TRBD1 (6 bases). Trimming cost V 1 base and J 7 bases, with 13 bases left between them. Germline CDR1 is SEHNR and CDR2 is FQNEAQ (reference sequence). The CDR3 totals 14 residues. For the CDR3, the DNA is TGTGCCAGCAGCTTAGAGACAGGACATGTTGAAGCTTTCTTT. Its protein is CASSLETGHVEAFF.

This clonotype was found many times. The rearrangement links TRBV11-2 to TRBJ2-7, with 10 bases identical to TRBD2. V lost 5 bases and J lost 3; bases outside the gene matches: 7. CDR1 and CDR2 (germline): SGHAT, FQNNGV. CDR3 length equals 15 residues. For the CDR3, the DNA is TGTGCCAGCAGCCTACGGCGGACTAGCGGCTACGAGCAGTACTTC. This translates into CASSLRRTSGYEQYF.

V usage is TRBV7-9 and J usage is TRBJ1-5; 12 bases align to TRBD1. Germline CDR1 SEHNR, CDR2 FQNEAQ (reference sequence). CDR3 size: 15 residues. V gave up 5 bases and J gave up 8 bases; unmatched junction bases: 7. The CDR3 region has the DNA TGTGCCAGCAGCCTGGGACAGGGGGCTGTTAAGCCCCAGCATTTT. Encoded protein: CASSLGQGAVKPQHF.

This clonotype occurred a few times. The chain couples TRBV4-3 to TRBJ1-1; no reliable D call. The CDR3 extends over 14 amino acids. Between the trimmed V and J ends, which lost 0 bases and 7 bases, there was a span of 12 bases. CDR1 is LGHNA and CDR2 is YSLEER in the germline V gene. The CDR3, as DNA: TGCGCCAGCAGCCAAGATCGGCGCACTGATGAAGCTTTCTTT. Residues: CASSQDRRTDEAFF.

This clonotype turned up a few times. The DNA of the CDR3 is TGCGCCAGCACCCCTGGTTCTGGGGCCAACGTCCTGACTTTC. Amino acids: CASTPGSGANVLTF. The genes are TRBV5-1 and TRBJ2-6; D is undetermined. Germline loops: CDR1 SGHRS, CDR2 YFSETQ. This CDR3 region has 14 residues. V shed 6 bases and J shed 1 base, with 8 bases lying between them.

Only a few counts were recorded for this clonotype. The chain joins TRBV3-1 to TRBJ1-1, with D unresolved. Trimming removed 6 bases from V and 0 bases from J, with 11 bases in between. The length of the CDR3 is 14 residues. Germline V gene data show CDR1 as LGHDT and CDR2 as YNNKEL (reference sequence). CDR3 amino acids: CASSPGNMNTEAFF. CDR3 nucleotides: TGTGCCAGCAGTCCCGGGAATATGAACACTGAAGCTTTCTTT.

CDR3 coding DNA: TGTGCCAGCAGCGTAGGAGGTGTTTCAGATACGCAGTATTTT. It specifies CASSVGGVSDTQYF. This chain links TRBV9 with TRBJ2-3; D gene uncertain. Germline values: CDR1 SGDLS, CDR2 YYNGEE. This CDR3 is built from 14 residues. V lost 0 bases and J 4 bases, leaving 9 bases between the germline ends. The whole variable domain, remainder taken from reference TRBV9 and TRBJ2-3, is DSGVTQTPKHLITATGQRVTLRCSPRSGDLSVYWYQQSLDQGLQFLIQYYNGEERAKGNILERFSAQQFPDLHSELNLSSLELGDSALYFCASSVGGVSDTQYFGPGTRLTVL.

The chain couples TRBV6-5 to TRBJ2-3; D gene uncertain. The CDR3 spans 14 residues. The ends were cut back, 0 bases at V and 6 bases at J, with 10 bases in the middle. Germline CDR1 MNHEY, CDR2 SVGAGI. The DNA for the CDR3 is TGTGCCAGCAGTTACTCCCAGCCAGCGGATACGCAGTATTTT. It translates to CASSYSQPADTQYF.

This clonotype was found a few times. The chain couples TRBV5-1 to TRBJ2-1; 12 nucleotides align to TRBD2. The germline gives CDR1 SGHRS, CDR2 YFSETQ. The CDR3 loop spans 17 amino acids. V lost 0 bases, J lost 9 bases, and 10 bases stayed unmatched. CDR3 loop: CASSLAATSGSQGEQFF. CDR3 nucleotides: TGCGCCAGCAGCTTGGCCGCGACTAGCGGGAGTCAAGGTGAGCAGTTCTTC.